What follows are 32 T cell receptor beta chains derived from one specimen sequenced in a study of identical twins. TCRdb used MiXCR to reprocess the 5' RACE reads, holding one entry per CDR3 protein. The profile shows about 790,000 distinct CDR3 sequences, about 18% of them singletons. These data also formed part of another study, on T cells expressing NK-cell markers.

Input material: PBMCs. These receptors were taken from a woman aged 18 to 35 in good health.

The gene calls are TRBV11-2 and TRBJ2-7, with TRBD1 as a possible D gene (5 bases). The CDR3 covers 14 residues. Germline CDR1 reads SGHAT; CDR2 reads FQNNGV. Trimming left V 2 bases short and J 6 bases short, with 14 bases between. The CDR3 loop reads CASSLSPGLGEQYF. The CDR3 bases are TGTGCCAGCAGCTTATCGCCAGGGCTCGGCGAGCAGTACTTC.

This clonotype was observed at least ten times. The chain employs TRBV7-9 and TRBJ2-7, with D possibly being TRBD1 (6 bases). Germline CDR1 reads SEHNR; CDR2 reads FQNEAQ (reference sequence). Trimming removed 5 bases from V and 4 bases from J, with 18 bases in between. This CDR3 is 15 amino acids long. CDR3 in DNA: TGTGCCAGCAGCACGTACAGGATCCAGGGGTACGAGCAGTACTTC. Protein: CASSTYRIQGYEQYF.

The chain links TRBV2 to TRBJ2-7; D may be TRBD1 (5 bases). Germline assignment: CDR1 SNHLY and CDR2 FYNNEI. The CDR3 loop spans 15 amino acids. V was pared by 0 bases and J by 6 bases, with 15 bases between. CDR3 sequence: CASSEARGRVSEQYF. The CDR3 nucleotides are TGTGCCAGCAGTGAAGCTAGAGGCAGGGTTAGCGAGCAGTACTTC.

This clonotype has more than one count but fewer than ten. The rearrangement joins TRBV6-5 to TRBJ1-2; D is undetermined. Germline V gene lookup returns CDR1 MNHEY and CDR2 SVGAGI. V was pared by 0 bases and J by 8 bases, with 10 bases between. This CDR3 is 13 amino acids long. The CDR3 bases are TGTGCCAGCAGTTACTCCGGGGTACGGGGCTACACCTTC. Its protein product is CASSYSGVRGYTF.

This chain uses TRBV2 with TRBJ2-7, with D maybe TRBD2 (6 bases). The V gene lost 8 bases and the J gene lost 6 bases, with 14 bases spanning the gap. Germline CDR1 and CDR2: SNHLY and FYNNEI. This CDR3 is 12 amino acids long. CDR3 nucleotides: TGTGCCAGCGTGGCGGGGATTGGCGAGCAGTACTTC. Protein: CASVAGIGEQYF.

This clonotype was seen a few times. The chain has TRBV5-1 and TRBJ1-2; maybe TRBD1 (5 bases). There are 14 residues in the CDR3. Germline V gene data show CDR1 as SGHRS and CDR2 as YFSETQ. V was pared by 4 bases and J by 4 bases, with 14 bases between. The CDR3 DNA is TGCGCCAGCAGCATCGGGACGGCTTTCTATGGCTACACCTTC. It codes for CASSIGTAFYGYTF.

The rearrangement links TRBV29-1 to TRBJ2-4; D gene uncertain. The CDR3 length is 12 residues. CDR1 and CDR2 (germline): SQVTM, ANQGSEA. V was clipped by 4 bases and J by 8 bases, with 12 bases between them. DNA for the CDR3: TGCAGCGTTGTGACCGGATCACACATTCAGTACTTC. It codes for CSVVTGSHIQYF.

This clonotype was found a few times. The V gene is TRBV20-1, the J gene TRBJ2-7; D may be TRBD2 (5 bases). V lost 0 bases, J lost 3 bases, and 12 bases lay in between. The CDR3 has 14 residues. Germline CDR1 DFQATT, CDR2 SNEGSKA (reference sequence). The CDR3 region has the DNA TGCAGTGCTAGAGATTCCGGGGAGAACTACGAGCAGTACTTC. It yields the protein CSARDSGENYEQYF.

J is TRBJ1-2 and V is TRBV20-1, with a tentative D call TRBD1 (6 bases). CDR3 length: 13 amino acids. The germline CDR1 and CDR2 sequences are DFQATT and SNEGSKA (reference sequence). V gave up 6 bases and J gave up 5 bases, with 16 bases separating them. The DNA for the CDR3 is TGCAGTGCGGGGAACGGGGGGCGTTATGGCTACACCTTC. Amino acid sequence: CSAGNGGRYGYTF.

J is TRBJ2-1 and V is TRBV5-5; 10 bases line up with TRBD1. V was clipped by 3 bases and J by 7 bases; unmatched bases: 7. The CDR3 covers 15 residues. In germline, CDR1 is SGHKS, CDR2 YYEKEE (reference sequence). CDR3 amino acids: CASSSWTGGANEQFF. As DNA, the CDR3 is TGTGCCAGCAGCTCATGGACAGGGGGGGCGAATGAGCAGTTCTTC. The variable domain in full, completed from reference TRBV5-5 and TRBJ2-1, reads DAGVTQSPTHLIKTRGQQVTLRCSPISGHKSVSWYQQVLGQGPQFIFQYYEKEERGRGNFPDRFSARQFPNYSSELNVNALLLGDSALYLCASSSWTGGANEQFFGPGTRLTVL.

This clonotype was seen a handful of times. This chain uses TRBV6-2 or TRBV6-3 with TRBJ2-1; the D is unclear. CDR3 length equals 17 residues. Germline V gene lookup returns CDR1 MNHEY and CDR2 SVGEGT. V dropped 8 bases and J dropped 1 base, with 21 bases sitting between them. CDR3 DNA sequence: TGTGCCAGCCGTCGTCGGGCCTCCTTTGGGTCCTACAATGAGCAGTTCTTC. This translates into CASRRRASFGSYNEQFF.

In this sample, this clonotype turned up a few times. The gene calls are TRBV30 and TRBJ2-1; no reliable D call. Trimming removed 5 bases at V and 10 bases at J, with 9 bases between. Germline V gene sequence: CDR1 GTSNPN, CDR2 SVGIG (reference sequence). CDR3 length: 10 amino acids. CDR3 nucleotide sequence: TGTGCCTGGGGGGTCCTGGAGCAGTTCTTC. Translation gives CAWGVLEQFF.

This clonotype was seen only a few times. This chain links TRBV20-1 with TRBJ2-7, with no clear D. This CDR3 region has 13 residues. Germline CDR1 is DFQATT and CDR2 is SNEGSKA (reference sequence). The V end lost 5 bases, the J end lost 2 bases, and 13 bases lay between the germline ends. The CDR3 nucleotides read TGCAGTGCTCCCTTTGGCGGTACCTACGAGCAGTACTTC. As protein: CSAPFGGTYEQYF.

The chain carries TRBV12-5 and TRBJ2-1; TRBD2 matches at 7 bases. The trim removed 7 bases at V and 7 bases at J, leaving 10 bases unmatched. Germline-derived CDR1 and CDR2 are LGHNT and FRNRAP. There are 14 residues in the CDR3. The DNA for the CDR3 is TGTGCTAGTGTTGGGGGGGAATGGGGAAATGAGCAGTTCTTC. Amino acids: CASVGGEWGNEQFF.

This chain links TRBV20-1 with TRBJ2-5; 7 positions match TRBD1. Germline V gene lookup returns CDR1 DFQATT and CDR2 SNEGSKA (reference sequence). V trimming: 6 bases; J trimming: 1 base; junction bases outside the gene matches: 11. The CDR3 is 15 amino acids. The CDR3, as DNA: TGCAGTGCAAACAGTCGGGACAGCTCCCAAGAGACCCAGTACTTC. Protein: CSANSRDSSQETQYF.

The chain recombines TRBV7-9 with TRBJ2-1; a possible D gene is TRBD2 (6 bases). The ends were cut back, 6 bases at V and 3 bases at J, with 15 bases in the middle. CDR1 SEHNR and CDR2 FQNEAQ come from the germline V gene (reference sequence). This CDR3 region has 15 residues. The CDR3 sequence: CASSVDGRSYNEQFF. In DNA form, the CDR3 reads TGTGCCAGCAGTGTCGACGGGAGAAGCTACAATGAGCAGTTCTTC.

This chain joins TRBV29-1 and TRBJ2-5, with TRBD2 identical over 8 bases. The length of the CDR3 is 12 residues. Germline V gene lookup returns CDR1 SQVTM and CDR2 ANQGSEA. J gave up 5 bases and V 7 bases, and 6 bases lay outside the gene matches. CDR3 bases: TGCAGCGGTTCTAGCGGGCAGGAGACCCAGTACTTC. Translating gives CSGSSGQETQYF.

This clonotype was detected a few times. The chain employs TRBV7-9 and TRBJ2-5; 15 nucleotides line up with TRBD2. Germline assignment: CDR1 SEHNR and CDR2 FQNEAQ (reference sequence). J gave up 3 bases and V 4 bases, and 3 bases lay outside the gene matches. The CDR3 has 16 amino acids. This chain's CDR3 is CASSYGTSGRKETQYF. CDR3 coding DNA: TGTGCCAGCAGCTACGGGACTAGCGGGAGGAAAGAGACCCAGTACTTC.

V gene TRBV29-1 combines with J gene TRBJ1-1, with D tentatively TRBD1 (5 bases). The CDR3 length is 12 residues. The V end was cut by 4 bases, the J end by 4 bases, with 10 bases between. The germline gives CDR1 SQVTM, CDR2 ANQGSEA. As DNA, the CDR3 is TGCAGCGTTGGAGGGGCCGTCACTGAAGCTTTCTTT. Translated: CSVGGAVTEAFF.

The chain combines TRBV12-3 or TRBV12-4 with TRBJ2-7; D is possibly TRBD1 (5 bases). V was trimmed by 3 bases and J by 0 bases, leaving 9 bases between them. The CDR3 loop spans 14 amino acids. Here the CDR3 reads CASSLGQPSYEQYF. The CDR3 bases are TGTGCCAGCAGTTTGGGGCAGCCCTCCTACGAGCAGTACTTC.

The chain employs TRBV20-1 and TRBJ1-6, with a weak D call TRBD1 (5 bases). The germline V gene encodes CDR1 DFQATT and CDR2 SNEGSKA (reference sequence). This CDR3 contains 14 residues. V was trimmed by 2 bases and J by 8 bases, leaving 13 bases between them. The CDR3 spells CSARYGAKDSPLHF. In DNA form, the CDR3 reads TGCAGTGCTAGATACGGGGCCAAGGATTCACCCCTCCACTTT.

This clonotype was recorded at least ten times. V usage is TRBV12-3 or TRBV12-4 and J usage is TRBJ2-3; D ambiguous. V lost 5 bases and J 6 bases, leaving 6 bases between the germline ends. The CDR3 is 11 amino acids. In DNA, the CDR3 is TGTGCCAGCAGTGCTTGGGATACGCAGTATTTT. It encodes CASSAWDTQYF.

J is TRBJ1-2 and V is TRBV6-1; D is unresolved. Per germline, CDR1 MNHNS and CDR2 SASEGT. The CDR3 extends over 14 amino acids. Deletions cut 6 bases from V and 3 bases from J, with 14 bases between. The DNA of the CDR3 is TGTGCCAGCAGCTTTGCCCTTGAAGACTATGGCTACACCTTC. Translated, it gives CASSFALEDYGYTF.

This chain uses TRBV3-1 with TRBJ2-3; no firm D call. In germline, CDR1 is LGHDT, CDR2 YNNKEL (reference sequence). The CDR3 has 13 residues. V was trimmed by 3 bases and J by 6 bases, leaving 10 bases between them. CDR3 sequence: CASSHAISDTQYF. DNA for the CDR3: TGTGCCAGCAGCCACGCAATTTCTGATACGCAGTATTTT.

This clonotype was observed a few times. The V gene is TRBV6-5, the J gene TRBJ1-2; possible D gene TRBD1, 6 bases. The V gene lost 0 bases and the J gene lost 8 bases, with 10 bases spanning the gap. CDR1 and CDR2 from the germline V gene are MNHEY and SVGAGI. The CDR3 spans 13 residues. The chain's CDR3 is CASSYSGARGYTF. The CDR3, as DNA: TGTGCCAGCAGTTACTCGGGGGCGCGGGGCTACACCTTC.

This clonotype appeared once. The V gene is TRBV20-1, the J gene TRBJ2-3, with unresolved D. V dropped 1 base and J dropped 7 bases, with 6 bases sitting between them. The germline gives CDR1 DFQATT, CDR2 SNEGSKA (reference sequence). This CDR3 is built from 11 residues. The CDR3 region is CSARGGNTQYF. CDR3 in DNA: TGCAGTGCTAGAGGTGGAAATACGCAGTATTTT.

The chain uses TRBV5-4 and TRBJ2-5; D could derive from TRBD1 or TRBD2 (7 bases each). Germline V CDR1 and CDR2: SGHNT, YYREEE (reference sequence). V was trimmed by 2 bases and J by 6 bases, leaving 17 bases between them. The CDR3 has 15 residues. CDR3 protein: CASSLQSGTVKTQYF. CDR3 bases: TGTGCCAGCAGCTTACAGAGCGGGACAGTAAAGACCCAGTACTTC.

The rearrangement links TRBV20-1 to TRBJ2-5, with a possible D match to TRBD2 (7 bases). CDR3 size: 12 residues. Trimming pared 5 bases from V and 4 bases from J, leaving 11 bases between. CDR1 and CDR2 from the germline V gene are DFQATT and SNEGSKA (reference sequence). The CDR3 sequence is CSALGGRETQYF. The CDR3 DNA reads as TGCAGTGCTCTGGGGGGGCGAGAGACCCAGTACTTC.

The V gene is TRBV2, the J gene TRBJ2-7; TRBD2 matches 9 bases. The trim removed 6 bases at V and 2 bases at J, leaving 8 bases unmatched. Per germline, CDR1 SNHLY and CDR2 FYNNEI. The CDR3 is 15 amino acids. Here the CDR3 reads CASSTKASGTYEQYF. CDR3 nucleotide sequence: TGTGCCAGCAGCACGAAGGCTAGCGGGACCTACGAGCAGTACTTC. The variable domain in full, with the rest retrieved from reference TRBV2 and TRBJ2-7, is EPEVTQTPSHQVTQMGQEVILRCVPISNHLYFYWYRQILGQKVEFLVSFYNNEISEKSEIFDDQFSVERPDGSNFTLKIRSTKLEDSAMYFCASSTKASGTYEQYFGPGTRLTVT.

The chain links TRBV6-1 to TRBJ2-6; no firm D call. The CDR3 totals 15 residues. The V end was cut by 5 bases, the J end by 2 bases, with 10 bases between. From germline, CDR1 is MNHNS and CDR2 SASEGT. The CDR3 loop is CASSPRGPGANVLTF. The CDR3 region has the DNA TGTGCCAGCAGTCCCCGCGGCCCTGGGGCCAACGTCCTGACTTTC.

This clonotype appeared a few times. The chain employs TRBV7-2 and TRBJ1-1; a weak D match, TRBD1 (6 bases). The V and J ends lost 5 bases and 4 bases respectively, with 17 bases between them. The V gene's germline CDR1 is SGHTA and CDR2 FQGNSA. This CDR3 region has 15 residues. The CDR3 protein is CASSARQDGSTEAFF. In nucleotides, the CDR3 is TGTGCCAGCAGCGCCAGACAGGATGGAAGCACTGAAGCTTTCTTT.

This rearrangement joins TRBV20-1 to TRBJ1-5, with 8 positions matching TRBD1. The germline V gene encodes CDR1 DFQATT and CDR2 SNEGSKA (reference sequence). This CDR3 is built from 13 residues. The ends lost 5 bases at V and 5 bases at J; junction bases unmatched: 5. This CDR3 is CSASTQGDQPQHF. The CDR3 bases are TGCAGTGCTTCCACACAGGGGGATCAGCCCCAGCATTTT.